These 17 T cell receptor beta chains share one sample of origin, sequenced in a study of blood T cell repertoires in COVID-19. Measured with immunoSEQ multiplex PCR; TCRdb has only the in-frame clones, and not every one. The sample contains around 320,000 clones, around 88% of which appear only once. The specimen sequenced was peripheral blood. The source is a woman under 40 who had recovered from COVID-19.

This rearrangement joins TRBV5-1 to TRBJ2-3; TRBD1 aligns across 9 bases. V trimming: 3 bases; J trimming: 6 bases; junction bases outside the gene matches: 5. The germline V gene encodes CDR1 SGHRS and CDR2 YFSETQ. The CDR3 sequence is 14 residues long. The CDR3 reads CASSSGQGLDTQYF. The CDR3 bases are TGCGCCAGCAGCTCGGGACAGGGTCTGGATACGCAGTATTTT.

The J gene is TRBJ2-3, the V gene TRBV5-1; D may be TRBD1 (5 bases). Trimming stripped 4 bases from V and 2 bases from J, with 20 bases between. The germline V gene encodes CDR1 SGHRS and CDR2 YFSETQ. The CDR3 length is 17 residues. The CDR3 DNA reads TGCGCCAGCAGCCAAAACCCAGTAGGGGCTTCCACAGATACGCAGTATTTT. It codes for CASSQNPVGASTDTQYF.

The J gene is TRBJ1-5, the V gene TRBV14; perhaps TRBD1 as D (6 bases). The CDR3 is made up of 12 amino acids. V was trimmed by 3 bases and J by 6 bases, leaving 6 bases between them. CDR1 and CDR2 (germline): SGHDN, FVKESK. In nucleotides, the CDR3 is TGTGCCAGCAGCCACAGGGGTCAGCCCCAGCATTTT. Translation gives CASSHRGQPQHF.

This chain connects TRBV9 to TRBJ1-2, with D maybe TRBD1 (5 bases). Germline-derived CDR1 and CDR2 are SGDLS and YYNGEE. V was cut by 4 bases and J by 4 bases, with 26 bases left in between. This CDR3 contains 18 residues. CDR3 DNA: TGTGCCAGCAGCCCGGCCGGGGGGACTCCTGGGCGAGTCTATGGCTACACCTTC. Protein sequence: CASSPAGGTPGRVYGYTF.

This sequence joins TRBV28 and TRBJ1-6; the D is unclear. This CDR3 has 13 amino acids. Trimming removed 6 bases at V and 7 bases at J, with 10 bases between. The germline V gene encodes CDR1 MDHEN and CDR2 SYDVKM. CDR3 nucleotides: TGTGCCAGCAGCGAACCGCAGAATTCACCCCTCCACTTT. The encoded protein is CASSEPQNSPLHF.

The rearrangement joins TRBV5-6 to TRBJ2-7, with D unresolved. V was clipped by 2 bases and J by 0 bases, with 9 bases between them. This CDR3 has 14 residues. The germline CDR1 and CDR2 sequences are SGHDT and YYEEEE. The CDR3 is CASSFSAASYEQYF. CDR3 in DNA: TGTGCCAGCAGCTTCTCGGCGGCCTCCTACGAGCAGTACTTC.

The DNA of the CDR3 is TGTGCCAGCAGTTTTCTGGGGGCGCGACAGCCCCAGCATTTT. It translates to CASSFLGARQPQHF. This sequence joins TRBV28 and TRBJ1-5; the D gene is possibly TRBD1 (6 bases). Germline-derived CDR1 and CDR2 are MDHEN and SYDVKM. There are 14 residues in the CDR3. Trimming removed 3 bases from V and 7 bases from J, with 13 bases in between.

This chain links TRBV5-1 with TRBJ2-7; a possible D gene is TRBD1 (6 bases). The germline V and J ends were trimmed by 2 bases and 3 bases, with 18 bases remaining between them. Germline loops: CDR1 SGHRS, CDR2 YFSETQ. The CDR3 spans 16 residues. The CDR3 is CASSLTPGTRHYEQYF. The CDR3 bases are TGCGCCAGCAGCTTAACCCCCGGGACACGACACTACGAGCAGTACTTC.

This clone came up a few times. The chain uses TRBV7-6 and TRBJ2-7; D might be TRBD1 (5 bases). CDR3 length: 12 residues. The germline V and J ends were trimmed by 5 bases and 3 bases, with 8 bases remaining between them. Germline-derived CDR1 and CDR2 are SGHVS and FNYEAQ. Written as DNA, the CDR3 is TGTGCCAGCAGCAGACAGTTCTACGAGCAGTACTTC. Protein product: CASSRQFYEQYF.

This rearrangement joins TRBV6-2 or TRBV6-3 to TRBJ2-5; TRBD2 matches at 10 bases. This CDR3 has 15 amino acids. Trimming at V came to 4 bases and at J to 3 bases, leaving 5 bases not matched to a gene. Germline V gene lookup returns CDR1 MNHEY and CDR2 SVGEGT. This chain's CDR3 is CASSSGGLAEETQYF. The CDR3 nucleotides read TGTGCCAGCAGTTCTGGAGGACTAGCGGAAGAGACCCAGTACTTC.

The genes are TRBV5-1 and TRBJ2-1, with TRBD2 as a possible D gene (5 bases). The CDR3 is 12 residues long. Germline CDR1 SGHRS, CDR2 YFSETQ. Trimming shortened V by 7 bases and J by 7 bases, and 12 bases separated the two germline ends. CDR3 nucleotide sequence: TGCGCCAGCCGAATGCCGGGAAATGAGCAGTTCTTC. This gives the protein CASRMPGNEQFF.

The CDR3 reads CASSAWDRNTEAFF. Here the CDR3 DNA reads TGTGCCAGCAGCGCATGGGACAGGAACACTGAAGCTTTCTTT. The chain is built from TRBV3-1 (or the pseudogene TRBV3-2) and TRBJ1-1, with TRBD1 matching over 7 bases. Germline trimming cut 5 bases from V and 1 base from J; bases unmatched to any gene: 4. The CDR3 runs to 14 residues. Germline assignment: CDR1 LGHDT and CDR2 YNNKEL (reference sequence).

The CDR3 sequence is CSASKGQLLSNQPQHF. The CDR3 bases are TGCAGTGCTAGTAAGGGACAGCTTCTCAGCAATCAGCCCCAGCATTTT. The chain has TRBV20-1 and TRBJ1-5; 7 bases map to TRBD1. V dropped 3 bases and J dropped 1; count of bases not matched to a gene: 9. There are 16 residues in the CDR3. In germline, CDR1 is DFQATT, CDR2 SNEGSKA (reference sequence).

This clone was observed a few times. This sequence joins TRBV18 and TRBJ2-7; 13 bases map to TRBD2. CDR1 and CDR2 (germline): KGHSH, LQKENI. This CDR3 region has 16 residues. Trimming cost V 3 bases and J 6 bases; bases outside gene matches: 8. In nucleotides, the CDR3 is TGTGCCAGCTCACCGTTACGGACTAGCGGGGGCGGCGAGCAGTACTTC. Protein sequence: CASSPLRTSGGGEQYF.

The CDR3 sequence: CASSYRDRNTEAFF. CDR3 bases: TGCGCCAGCAGCTACCGGGACAGAAACACTGAAGCTTTCTTT. The chain is built from TRBV5-1 and TRBJ1-1, with 7 bases matching TRBD1. This CDR3 has 14 amino acids. In germline, CDR1 is SGHRS, CDR2 YFSETQ. With V trimmed by 3 bases and J by 2 bases, 4 bases remained unmatched.

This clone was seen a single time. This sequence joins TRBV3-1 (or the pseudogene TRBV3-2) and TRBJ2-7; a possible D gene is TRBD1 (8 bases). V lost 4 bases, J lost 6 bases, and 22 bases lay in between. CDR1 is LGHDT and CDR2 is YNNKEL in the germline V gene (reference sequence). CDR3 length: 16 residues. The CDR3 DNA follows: TGTGCCAGCAGCCGGACTAGGACAGGGTTGTCCAGCGAGCAGTACTTC. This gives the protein CASSRTRTGLSSEQYF.

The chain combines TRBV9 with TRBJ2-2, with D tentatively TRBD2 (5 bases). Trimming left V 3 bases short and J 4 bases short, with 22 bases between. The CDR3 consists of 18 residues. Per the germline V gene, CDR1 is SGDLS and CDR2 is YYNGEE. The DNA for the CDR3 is TGTGCCAGCAGCGCAATCCCCCCCAGCGGAGATTCCACCGGGGAGCTGTTTTTT. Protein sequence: CASSAIPPSGDSTGELFF.